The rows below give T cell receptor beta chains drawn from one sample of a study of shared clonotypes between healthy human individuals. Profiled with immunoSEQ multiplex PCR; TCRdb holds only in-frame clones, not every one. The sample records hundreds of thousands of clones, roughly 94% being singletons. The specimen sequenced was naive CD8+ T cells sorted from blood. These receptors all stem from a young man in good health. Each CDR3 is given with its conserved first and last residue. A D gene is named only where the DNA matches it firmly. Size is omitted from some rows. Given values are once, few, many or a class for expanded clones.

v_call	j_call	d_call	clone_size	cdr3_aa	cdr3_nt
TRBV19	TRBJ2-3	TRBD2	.	CASTEREGGTDTQYF	TGTGCCAGTACGGAGCGGGAGGGGGGCACAGATACGCAGTATTTT
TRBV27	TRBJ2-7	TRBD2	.	CASSLQRGYEQYF	TGTGCCAGCAGTTTGCAGCGGGGGTACGAGCAGTACTTC
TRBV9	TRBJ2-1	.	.	CASSATGSSYNEQFF	TGTGCCAGCAGCGCTACAGGGAGCTCCTACAATGAGCAGTTCTTC
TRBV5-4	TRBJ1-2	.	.	CASRGRQIEYGYTF	TGTGCCAGCAGGGGGAGACAGATCGAATATGGCTACACCTTC
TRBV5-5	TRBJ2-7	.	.	CASSFNFPGEQYF	TGTGCCAGCAGCTTTAACTTCCCGGGCGAGCAGTACTTC
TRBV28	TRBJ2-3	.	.	CASSLSAGLTDTQYF	TGTGCCAGCAGTTTATCTGCAGGGCTCACAGATACGCAGTATTTT
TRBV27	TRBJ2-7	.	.	CASSLSGWGSGTGYEQYF	TGTGCCAGCAGTTTATCCGGTTGGGGGAGCGGAACGGGCTACGAGCAGTACTTC
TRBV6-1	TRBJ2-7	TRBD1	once	CASRTGQGYEQYF	TGTGCCAGCAGAACTGGACAGGGCTACGAGCAGTACTTC
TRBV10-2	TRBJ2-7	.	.	CASSEPEGARYEQYF	TGCGCCAGCAGTGAGCCCGAAGGGGCGAGGTACGAGCAGTACTTC
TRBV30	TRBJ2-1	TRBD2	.	CAWLASGAYNEQFF	TGTGCCTGGCTCGCTAGCGGGGCCTACAATGAGCAGTTCTTC
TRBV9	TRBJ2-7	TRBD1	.	CASSAETGDISKQYF	TGTGCCAGCAGCGCAGAGACAGGGGACATTAGTAAGCAGTACTTC
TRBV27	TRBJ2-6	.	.	CASSFLEGVTSGANVLTF	TGTGCCAGCAGTTTTTTAGAGGGGGTAACATCTGGGGCCAACGTCCTGACTTTC
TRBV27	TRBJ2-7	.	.	CASSLSGPARYEQYF	TGTGCCAGCAGTTTATCGGGGCCAGCCAGGTACGAGCAGTACTTC
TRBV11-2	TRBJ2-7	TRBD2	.	CASSLDQGLAGVTSYEQYF	TGTGCCAGCAGCTTAGATCAGGGACTAGCGGGAGTAACTTCCTACGAGCAGTACTTC
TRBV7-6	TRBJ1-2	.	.	CASSLAPYGYTF	TGTGCCAGCAGCTTAGCGCCCTATGGCTACACCTTC
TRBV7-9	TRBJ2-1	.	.	CASSRGRSSYNEQFF	TGTGCCAGCAGCCGGGGACGCAGCTCCTACAATGAGCAGTTCTTC
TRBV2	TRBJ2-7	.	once	CASSDNKISALGEQYF	TGTGCCAGCAGTGATAACAAAATCTCTGCCCTCGGCGAGCAGTACTTC
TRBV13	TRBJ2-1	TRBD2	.	CASSLGLGLATDEQFF	TGTGCCAGCAGCTTAGGCCTGGGACTAGCGACGGATGAGCAGTTCTTC
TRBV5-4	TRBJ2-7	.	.	CASGSFGPNSYEQYF	TGTGCCAGCGGCTCTTTTGGGCCGAACTCCTACGAGCAGTACTTC
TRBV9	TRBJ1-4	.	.	CASSEEGDTTNEKLFF	TGTGCCAGCAGCGAGGAGGGAGACACAACTAATGAAAAACTGTTTTTT
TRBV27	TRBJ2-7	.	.	CASSSERETVGEYF	TGTGCCAGCAGTTCAGAACGGGAGACAGTAGGGGAGTACTTC
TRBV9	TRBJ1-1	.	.	CASSPLRGVNTEAFF	TGTGCCAGCAGCCCGCTAAGGGGGGTGAACACTGAAGCTTTCTTT
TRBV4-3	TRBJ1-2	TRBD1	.	CASSQLQGRAYGYTF	TGCGCCAGCAGCCAACTACAGGGGCGGGCCTATGGCTACACCTTC
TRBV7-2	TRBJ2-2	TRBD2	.	CASSSGLAGGELFF	TGTGCCAGCAGCTCCGGACTAGCGGGAGGGGAGCTGTTTTTT
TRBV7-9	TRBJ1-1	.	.	CASSFPGHPLNTEAFF	TGTGCCAGCAGCTTTCCTGGACACCCCCTGAACACTGAAGCTTTCTTT
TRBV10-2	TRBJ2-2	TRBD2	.	CASHEREGLTGELFF	TGCGCCAGCCATGAGCGGGAGGGCCTGACCGGGGAGCTGTTTTTT
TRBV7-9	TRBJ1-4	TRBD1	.	CASSDGTATNEKLFF	TGTGCCAGCAGCGACGGGACAGCAACTAATGAAAAACTGTTTTTT
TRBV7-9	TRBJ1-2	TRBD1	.	CASSSNRDRDANYGYTF	TGTGCCAGCAGCTCGAACCGGGACAGGGACGCTAACTATGGCTACACCTTC